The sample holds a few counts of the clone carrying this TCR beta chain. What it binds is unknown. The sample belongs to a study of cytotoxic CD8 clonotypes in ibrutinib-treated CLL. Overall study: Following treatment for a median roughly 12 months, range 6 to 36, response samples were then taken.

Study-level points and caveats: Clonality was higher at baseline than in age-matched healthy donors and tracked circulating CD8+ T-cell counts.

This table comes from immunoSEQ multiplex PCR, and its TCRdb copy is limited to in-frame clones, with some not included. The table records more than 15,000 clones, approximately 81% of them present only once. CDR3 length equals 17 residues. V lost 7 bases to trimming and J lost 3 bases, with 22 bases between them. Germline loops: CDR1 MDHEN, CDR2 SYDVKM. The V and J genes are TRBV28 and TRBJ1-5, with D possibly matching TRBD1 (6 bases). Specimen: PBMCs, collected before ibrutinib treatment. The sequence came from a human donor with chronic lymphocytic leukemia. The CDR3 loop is CASNSPAQEGHNQPQHF. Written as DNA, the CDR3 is TGTGCCAGCAACTCCCCTGCGCAGGAGGGACACAATCAGCCCCAGCATTTT.